The 4 T cell receptor beta chains below come from one sample, sequenced in a study of blood T cell repertoires in COVID-19. The method was immunoSEQ multiplex PCR; TCRdb's version includes in-frame clones alone and lacks a portion of them. The table shows roughly 250,000 clones, with about 90% occurring only once. The sample consisted of peripheral blood. These receptors originate from a young adult with COVID-19, enrolled during active disease.

The genes are TRBV27 and TRBJ2-1; 10 nucleotides line up with TRBD2. Per the germline V gene, CDR1 is MNHEY and CDR2 is SMNVEV (reference sequence). Unmatched junction bases numbered 12, after V lost 5 bases and J lost 2 bases. This CDR3 has 18 amino acids. The CDR3 DNA is TGTGCCAGCAGTCCAATTCAGACTAGCGGGCTGGCCTACAATGAGCAGTTCTTC. Its translation is CASSPIQTSGLAYNEQFF.

V usage is TRBV5-1 and J usage is TRBJ2-3, with TRBD2 identical over 10 bases. Per germline, CDR1 SGHRS and CDR2 YFSETQ. The CDR3 runs 15 residues. Germline trimming cut 7 bases from V and 0 bases from J; bases unmatched to any gene: 5. For the CDR3, the DNA is TGCGCCAGCTCTACTAGCGGGGCTAGCACAGATACGCAGTATTTT. Protein sequence: CASSTSGASTDTQYF. Based on the CDR3 plus reference TRBV5-1 and TRBJ2-3, the full variable domain is KAGVTQTPRYLIKTRGQQVTLSCSPISGHRSVSWYQQTPGQGLQFLFEYFSETQRNKGNFPGRFSGRQFSNSRSEMNVSTLELGDSALYLCASSTSGASTDTQYFGPGTRLTVL.

The chain is built from TRBV6-4 and TRBJ2-1, with D possibly TRBD2 on 6 matching bases. This CDR3 has 14 residues. The V gene lost 0 bases and the J gene lost 3 bases, with 6 bases spanning the gap. The V gene's germline CDR1 is MRHNA and CDR2 SNTAGT. The CDR3 sequence is CASSDSTSYNEQFF. DNA for the CDR3: TGTGCCAGCAGTGACTCGACTAGCTACAATGAGCAGTTCTTC.

The chain links TRBV3-1 (or the pseudogene TRBV3-2) to TRBJ2-4; weak D call: TRBD1 (5 bases). Germline CDR1 LGHDT, CDR2 YNNKEL (reference sequence). Deletions cut 1 base from V and 8 bases from J, with 24 bases between. The CDR3 is 18 residues long. CDR3 coding DNA: TGTGCCAGCAGCCAAGGAGGTGGGCGGAAAGGCAGGGTGGACATTCAGTACTTC. This encodes CASSQGGGRKGRVDIQYF.